This record covers a single T cell receptor (beta chain). Antigen: not known. Researchers built TCR beta libraries using quantitative 5'-RACE with molecular barcodes. TCRdb re-derived calls from the 5' RACE reads in MiXCR, one entry per CDR3 protein. This sample carries under 550,000 distinct CDR3 sequences, 25% to 30% of them seen once, and the ten largest clones take 0.89%. This sample was included in a study of CD8 T cells in ankylosing spondylitis. Study-wide results and caveats: The authors found the disease-linked clones to be CD8+ and relatively rare in peripheral blood. Seemingly distinctive of ankylosing spondylitis blood was a TCR beta motif formed by eight highly homologous variants. Reactive arthritis synovial fluid and blood were previously reported to contain some motif variants. Disease-associated clones were reportedly significantly overrepresented in matched ankylosing spondylitis synovial fluid.

Germline values: CDR1 SGHDT, CDR2 YYEEEE. CDR3 length: 16 residues. V lost 0 bases to trimming and J lost 4 bases; unmatched junction nucleotides: 8. Sequencing was done on a sample of blood, either unsorted or a sorted T cell fraction (not recorded which). The V call is TRBV5-6, the J call TRBJ1-1, with 8 bases identical to TRBD1. The clonotype comes from a male donor with ankylosing spondylitis. DNA for the CDR3: TGTGCCAGCAGCTTGGTTACAGGGGGAGGGAGCACTGAAGCTTTCTTT. This gives the protein CASSLVTGGGSTEAFF. The full variable domain, completed using reference TRBV5-6 and TRBJ1-1, is DAGVTQSPTHLIKTRGQQVTLRCSPKSGHDTVSWYQQALGQGPQFIFQYYEEEERQRGNFPDRFSGHQFPNYSSELNVNALLLGDSALYLCASSLVTGGGSTEAFFGQGTRLTVV.